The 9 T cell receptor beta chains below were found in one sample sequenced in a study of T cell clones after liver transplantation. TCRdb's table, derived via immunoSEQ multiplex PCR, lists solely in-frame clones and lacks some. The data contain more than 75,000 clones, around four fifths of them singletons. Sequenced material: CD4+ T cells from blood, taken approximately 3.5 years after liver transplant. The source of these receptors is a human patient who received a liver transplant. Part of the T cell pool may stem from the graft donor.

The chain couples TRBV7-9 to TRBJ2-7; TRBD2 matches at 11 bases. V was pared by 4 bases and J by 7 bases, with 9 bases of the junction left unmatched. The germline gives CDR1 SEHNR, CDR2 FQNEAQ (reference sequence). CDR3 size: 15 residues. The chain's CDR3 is CASSSRTSGRDEQYF. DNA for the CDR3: TGTGCCAGCAGCTCCCGGACTAGCGGGCGTGATGAGCAGTACTTC.

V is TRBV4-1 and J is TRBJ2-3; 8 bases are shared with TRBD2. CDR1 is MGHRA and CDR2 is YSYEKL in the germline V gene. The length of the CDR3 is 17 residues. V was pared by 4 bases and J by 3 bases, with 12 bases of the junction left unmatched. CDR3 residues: CASSLESAGVGTDTQYF. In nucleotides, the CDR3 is TGCGCCAGCAGCCTCGAGTCAGCGGGAGTCGGTACAGATACGCAGTATTTT.

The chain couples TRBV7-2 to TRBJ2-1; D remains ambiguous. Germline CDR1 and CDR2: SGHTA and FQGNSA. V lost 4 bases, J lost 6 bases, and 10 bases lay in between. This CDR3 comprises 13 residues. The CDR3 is CASSYGVGNEQFF. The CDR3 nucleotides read TGTGCCAGCAGCTATGGGGTAGGCAATGAGCAGTTCTTC.

This CDR3 is CASSLQRSTDTQYF. CDR3 nucleotides: TGTGCCAGCAGCTTGCAGCGTAGCACAGATACGCAGTATTTT. The V call is TRBV7-9, the J call TRBJ2-3; D gene ambiguous. Looked up from germline, CDR1 is SEHNR and CDR2 is FQNEAQ (reference sequence). This CDR3 contains 14 residues. V was trimmed by 3 bases and J by 0 bases, leaving 7 bases between them.

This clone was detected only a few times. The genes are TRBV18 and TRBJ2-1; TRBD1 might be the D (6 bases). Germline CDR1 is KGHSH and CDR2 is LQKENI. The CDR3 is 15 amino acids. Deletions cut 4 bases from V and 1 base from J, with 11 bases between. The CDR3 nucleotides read TGTGCCAGCTCACTCGAACAGGGTTCCTACAATGAGCAGTTCTTC. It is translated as CASSLEQGSYNEQFF.

CDR3 nucleotides: TGTGCCAGCAGCTTATTATCTAGCGGGAGTGTTTACGAGCAGTACTTC. Encoded protein: CASSLLSSGSVYEQYF. The V and J genes are TRBV11-1 and TRBJ2-7; 10 bases fit TRBD2. Germline CDR1 SGHAT, CDR2 FQDESV (reference sequence). The CDR3 length is 16 residues. The V segment lost 2 bases and the J segment 4 bases; nucleotides outside the gene matches: 8. Filled out from reference TRBV11-1 and TRBJ2-7, the complete variable domain reads EAEVAQSPRYKITEKSQAVAFWCDPISGHATLYWYRQILGQGPELLVQFQDESVVDDSQLPKDRFSAERLKGVDSTLKIQPAELGDSAMYLCASSLLSSGSVYEQYFGPGTRLTVT.

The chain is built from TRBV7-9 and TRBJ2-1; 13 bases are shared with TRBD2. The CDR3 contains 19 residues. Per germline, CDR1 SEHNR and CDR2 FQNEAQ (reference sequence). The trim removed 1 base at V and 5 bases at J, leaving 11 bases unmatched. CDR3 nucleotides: TGTGCCAGCAGCTTAGGTGCCCGGACTAGCGGGAGACTGAACAATGAGCAGTTCTTC. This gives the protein CASSLGARTSGRLNNEQFF.

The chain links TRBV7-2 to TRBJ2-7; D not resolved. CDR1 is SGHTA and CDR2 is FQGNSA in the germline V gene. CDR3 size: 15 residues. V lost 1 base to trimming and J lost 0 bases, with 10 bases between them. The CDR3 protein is CASSLDPIYSYEQYF. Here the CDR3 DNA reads TGTGCCAGCAGCTTAGATCCCATTTACTCCTACGAGCAGTACTTC. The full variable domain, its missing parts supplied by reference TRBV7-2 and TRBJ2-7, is GAGVSQSPSNKVTEKGKDVELRCDPISGHTALYWYRQSLGQGLEFLIYFQGNSAPDKSGLPSDRFSAERTGGSVSTLTIQRTQQEDSAVYLCASSLDPIYSYEQYFGPGTRLTVT.

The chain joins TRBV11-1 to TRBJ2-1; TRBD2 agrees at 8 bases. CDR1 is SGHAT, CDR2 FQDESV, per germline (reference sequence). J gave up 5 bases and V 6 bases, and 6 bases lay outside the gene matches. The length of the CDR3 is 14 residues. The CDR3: CASRGLGKHNEQFF. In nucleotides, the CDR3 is TGTGCCAGCAGGGGACTAGGAAAGCACAATGAGCAGTTCTTC.